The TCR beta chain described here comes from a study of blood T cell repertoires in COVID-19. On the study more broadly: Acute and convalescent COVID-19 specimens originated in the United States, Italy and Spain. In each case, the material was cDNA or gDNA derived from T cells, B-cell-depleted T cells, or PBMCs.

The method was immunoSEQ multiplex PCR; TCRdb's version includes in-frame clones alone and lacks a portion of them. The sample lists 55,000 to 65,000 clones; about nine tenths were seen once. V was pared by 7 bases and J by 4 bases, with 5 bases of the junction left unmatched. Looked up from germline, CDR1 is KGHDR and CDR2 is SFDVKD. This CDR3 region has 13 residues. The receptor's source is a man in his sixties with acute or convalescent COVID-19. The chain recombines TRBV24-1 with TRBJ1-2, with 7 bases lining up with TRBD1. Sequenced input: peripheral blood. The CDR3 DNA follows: TGTGCCACCAGGGAGGGGGCCGGCTATGGCTACACCTTC. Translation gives CATREGAGYGYTF.